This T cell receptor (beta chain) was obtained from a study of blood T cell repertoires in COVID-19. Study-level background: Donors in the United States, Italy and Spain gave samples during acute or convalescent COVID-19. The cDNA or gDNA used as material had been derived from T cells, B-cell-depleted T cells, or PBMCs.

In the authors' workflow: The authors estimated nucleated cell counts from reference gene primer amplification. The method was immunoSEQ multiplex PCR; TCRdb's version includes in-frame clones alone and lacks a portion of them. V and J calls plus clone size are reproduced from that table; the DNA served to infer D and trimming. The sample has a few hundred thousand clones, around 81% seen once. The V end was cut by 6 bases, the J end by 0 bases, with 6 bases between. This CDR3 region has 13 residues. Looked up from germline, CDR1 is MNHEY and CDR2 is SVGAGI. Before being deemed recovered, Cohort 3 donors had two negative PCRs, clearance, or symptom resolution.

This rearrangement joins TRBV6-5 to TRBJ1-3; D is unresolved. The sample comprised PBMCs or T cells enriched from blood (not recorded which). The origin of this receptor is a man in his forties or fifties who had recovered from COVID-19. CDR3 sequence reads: CASRVSSGNTIYF. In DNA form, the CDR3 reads TGTGCCAGCAGAGTCAGCTCTGGAAACACCATATATTTT.